The clone carrying this T cell receptor (beta chain) was counted only a few times. This entry comes from a study of blood T cell repertoires in COVID-19. For the study at large: Samples representing acute and convalescent COVID-19 were sourced from the United States, Italy and Spain.

Per the germline V gene, CDR1 is SEHNR and CDR2 is FQNEAQ (reference sequence). The CDR3 covers 13 residues. The V end lost 9 bases, the J end lost 5 bases, and 16 bases lay between the germline ends. Per the authors' pipeline: How many nucleated cells were present was estimated from reference gene primer amplification. This table comes from immunoSEQ multiplex PCR, and its TCRdb copy is limited to in-frame clones, with some not included. The D gene and trimming were derived from the DNA, and the V and J assignments and clone size from that table. This table has roughly 290,000 clones, 70% to 90% appearing once.

The sequencing input was PBMCs or T cells enriched from blood (not recorded which). The gene calls are TRBV7-9 and TRBJ1-1; possibly TRBD1 for D (6 bases). The origin of this receptor is a man younger than 40 who had recovered from COVID-19. In nucleotides, the CDR3 is TGTGCCAGTCGGTCAGGGGCCAAAACTGAAGCTTTCTTT. Its translation is CASRSGAKTEAFF. The complete variable domain, with remaining parts taken from reference TRBV7-9 and TRBJ1-1, reads DTGVSQNPRHKITKRGQNVTFRCDPISEHNRLYWYRQTLGQGPEFLTYFQNEAQLEKSRLLSDRFSAERPKGSFSTLEIQRTEQGDSAMYLCASRSGAKTEAFFGQGTRLTVV.